Below, one T cell receptor (beta chain) is given with its context. No antigen is known for it. The sample comes from a study of siplizumab effects on memory and regulatory T cells. The protocol was immunoSEQ multiplex PCR, while the TCRdb copy is restricted to in-frame clones and leaves out a portion. The sample holds tens of thousands of clones, 90% to 98% seen once. This CDR3 region has 12 residues. Germline V lookup: CDR1 SNHLY, CDR2 FYNNEI. V shed 11 bases and J 2 bases; nucleotides not matched to a gene: 1. Study outcomes and limitations: Tregs proliferating in siplizumab cultures lacked confirmation of their suppressive function.

V usage is TRBV2 and J usage is TRBJ1-1; the match to TRBD1 covers 11 bases. Specimen: naive CD8+ T cells sorted from blood. The clonotype comes from a human donor in good health. In DNA, the CDR3 is TGTGCCGGACAGGGGGCAAACACTGAAGCTTTCTTT. As protein: CAGQGANTEAFF.